These 29 T cell receptor beta chains were all obtained from the same sample, sequenced in a study of blood T cells in healthy people across ages. The authors ran a second PCR of about 6 to 11 cycles using a sample-barcoded 5' primer and a J-beta primer mix. TCRdb re-analysed the 5' RACE reads in MiXCR, keeping a single row per CDR3 protein. Among approximately 1,100,000 distinct CDR3 sequences listed, around 45% were seen once. The sample was blood. Source of these receptors: a woman aged 60 to 75 in good health.

The gene calls are TRBV11-2 and TRBJ2-1; 8 bases line up with TRBD2. Germline V lookup: CDR1 SGHAT, CDR2 FQNNGV. The junction had 11 bases not matched to a gene; V was cut back by 4 bases and J by 9 bases. The CDR3 is 15 amino acids. CDR3: CASSSKRERRREQFF. CDR3 sequence (DNA): TGTGCCAGCAGCTCCAAGCGGGAGCGCCGGCGTGAGCAGTTCTTC.

V and J are TRBV29-1 and TRBJ2-1; D possibly corresponds to TRBD1 (6 bases). The V gene lost 7 bases and the J gene lost 4 bases, with 17 bases spanning the gap. Germline V gene sequence: CDR1 SQVTM, CDR2 ANQGSEA. The CDR3 consists of 14 residues. CDR3 bases: TGCAGCGGTCCTGACAGGCTCCAATACAATGAGCAGTTCTTC. Protein: CSGPDRLQYNEQFF.

The chain combines TRBV15 with TRBJ2-1; 9 positions match TRBD1. V lost 3 bases and J lost 9; bases outside the gene matches: 6. CDR1 is LNHNV, CDR2 YYDKDF, per germline (reference sequence). There are 14 residues in the CDR3. The chain's CDR3 is CATSRITGGGEQFF. The CDR3 bases are TGTGCCACCAGCAGGATAACAGGGGGCGGTGAGCAGTTCTTC. The full variable domain, its missing parts supplied by reference TRBV15 and TRBJ2-1, is DAMVIQNPRYQVTQFGKPVTLSCSQTLNHNVMYWYQQKSSQAPKLLFHYYDKDFNNEADTPDNFQSRRPNTSFCFLDIRSPGLGDTAMYLCATSRITGGGEQFFGPGTRLTVL.

The chain links TRBV4-1 to TRBJ2-7; 7 bases align to TRBD1. Trimming at V came to 1 base and at J to 0 bases, leaving 6 bases not matched to a gene. The CDR3 is 16 residues long. Looked up from germline, CDR1 is MGHRA and CDR2 is YSYEKL. The CDR3 DNA is TGCGCCAGCAGCCAAGCATCGGCAGGGGGCTCCTACGAGCAGTACTTC. This encodes CASSQASAGGSYEQYF.

This clonotype has a handful of counts. J is TRBJ2-3 and V is TRBV27; D is ambiguous. The CDR3 has 15 amino acids. Per the germline V gene, CDR1 is MNHEY and CDR2 is SMNVEV (reference sequence). Trimming removed 6 bases at V and 0 bases at J, with 13 bases between. In DNA form, the CDR3 reads TGTGCCAGCAGCCCCCCGGGCGCCAGCACAGATACGCAGTATTTT. Translation: CASSPPGASTDTQYF.

J is TRBJ1-2 and V is TRBV25-1; no clear D gene. The ends were cut back, 3 bases at V and 2 bases at J, with 13 bases in the middle. This CDR3 has 15 residues. Per germline, CDR1 MGHDK and CDR2 SYGVNS. CDR3 nucleotide sequence: TGTGCCAGCAGTGAGGGCGGTGGTGTCAACTATGGCTACACCTTC. This gives the protein CASSEGGGVNYGYTF.

This clonotype was detected only a few times. DNA for the CDR3: TGCGCCAGCAGCCAAATCCTCCAAGAGACCCAGTACTTC. Protein sequence: CASSQILQETQYF. The chain employs TRBV5-1 and TRBJ2-5, with D unresolved. Trimming took 4 bases from V and 1 from J, leaving 8 bases between them. CDR1 is SGHRS and CDR2 is YFSETQ in the germline V gene. The CDR3 has 13 amino acids.

This rearrangement joins TRBV4-1 to TRBJ2-6; 9 nucleotides match TRBD2. The V and J ends lost 1 base and 0 bases, in that order; junction bases with no gene match: 4. The CDR3 has 18 residues. Germline V gives CDR1 MGHRA, CDR2 YSYEKL. As DNA, the CDR3 is TGCGCCAGCAGCCAAGCCCTAGCGGGAACCTCTGGGGCCAACGTCCTGACTTTC. Encoded protein: CASSQALAGTSGANVLTF.

This clonotype came up a few times. The V gene is TRBV28, the J gene TRBJ2-7, with D hard to call. CDR1 and CDR2 from the germline V gene are MDHEN and SYDVKM. The CDR3 runs to 10 residues. The V end was cut by 5 bases, the J end by 7 bases, with 6 bases between. CDR3 in amino acids: CASSRREQYF. DNA for the CDR3: TGTGCCAGCAGTCGACGGGAGCAGTACTTC.

The chain employs TRBV27 and TRBJ2-3; D perhaps matches TRBD1 (5 bases). From germline, CDR1 is MNHEY and CDR2 SMNVEV (reference sequence). The CDR3 extends over 15 amino acids. The V end was cut by 10 bases, the J end by 0 bases, with 17 bases between. As DNA, the CDR3 is TGTGCCACCAGCCGCGAAGGGGCTAGCACAGATACGCAGTATTTT. Protein sequence: CATSREGASTDTQYF.

The gene calls are TRBV9 and TRBJ2-7; 9 bases map to TRBD1. This CDR3 has 13 residues. Germline-derived CDR1 and CDR2 are SGDLS and YYNGEE. The V and J ends lost 4 bases and 6 bases, in that order; junction bases with no gene match: 5. Written as DNA, the CDR3 is TGTGCCAGCAGCCCACGGACAGGGGTCGAGCAGTACTTC. This translates into CASSPRTGVEQYF.

This clonotype came up a few times. The V and J genes are TRBV5-1 and TRBJ2-3; 10 bases are a match to TRBD1. The V gene end was trimmed by 5 bases and the J gene end by 1 base; junction bases not matched to a gene: 7. Germline V gives CDR1 SGHRS, CDR2 YFSETQ. This CDR3 spans 16 amino acids. The CDR3 DNA reads TGCGCCAGCAGAAAGACAGGGGGCCTCGGCACAGATACGCAGTATTTT. Translation gives CASRKTGGLGTDTQYF.

The chain is built from TRBV15 and TRBJ2-3; D call uncertain. V lost 0 bases and J 6 bases, leaving 10 bases between the germline ends. Germline lookup yields CDR1 LNHNV and CDR2 YYDKDF (reference sequence). This CDR3 has 14 amino acids. DNA for the CDR3: TGTGCCACCAGCAGAGATAGAGTGTCGGATACGCAGTATTTT. Protein: CATSRDRVSDTQYF.

This clonotype was seen a handful of times. The chain employs TRBV4-1 and TRBJ2-1; 9 nucleotides match TRBD2. CDR1 MGHRA and CDR2 YSYEKL come from the germline V gene. V lost 4 bases to trimming and J lost 9 bases; unmatched junction nucleotides: 10. The CDR3 spans 15 residues. The CDR3, as DNA: TGCGCCAGCAGCCCTGACTTAGCGGGAGCGGTTGAGCAGTTCTTC. The encoded protein is CASSPDLAGAVEQFF.

With regard to this clonotype: The junction departs from the called germline gene at one end, perhaps through a read error. V and J are TRBV13 and TRBJ2-1, with TRBD1 matching over 9 bases. The CDR3 length is 15 residues. Germline loops: CDR1 PRHDT, CDR2 FYEKMQ (reference sequence). Written as DNA, the CDR3 is TGTACCAGCAGCCCAACAGGGGGCGTACGCTATGAGCAGTTCTTC. This encodes CTSSPTGGVRYEQFF. Variable domain in full (rest from reference TRBV13 and TRBJ2-1): AAGVIQSPRHLIKEKRETATLKCYPIPRHDTVYWYQQGPGQDPQFLISFYEKMQSDKGSIPDRFSAQQFSDYHSELNMSSLELGDSALYFCTSSPTGGVRYEQFFGPGTRLTVL.

The chain links TRBV30 to TRBJ2-5; D uncertain. The germline V and J ends were trimmed by 8 bases and 7 bases, with 5 bases remaining between them. The germline V gene encodes CDR1 GTSNPN and CDR2 SVGIG (reference sequence). The CDR3 runs to 8 residues. Here the CDR3 reads CATGTQYF. The CDR3, as DNA: TGTGCCACGGGGACCCAGTACTTC.

V and J are TRBV5-1 and TRBJ2-7; 10 bases agree with TRBD2. The J call is doubtful: the DNA matches TRBJ2-5 better. CDR1 and CDR2 (germline): SGHRS, YFSETQ. The CDR3 sequence is 16 residues long. The CDR3 reads CASSLDGTSVWGTQYF. The CDR3 nucleotides are TGCGCCAGCAGCTTGGATGGGACTAGCGTCTGGGGGACCCAGTACTTC.

This clonotype was detected only a few times. The V and J genes are TRBV20-1 and TRBJ2-7, with 7 bases matching TRBD2. The germline V gene has CDR1 DFQATT and CDR2 SNEGSKA (reference sequence). J lost 0 bases, V lost 6 bases, and 11 bases had no gene match. CDR3 length equals 15 residues. The CDR3 DNA reads as TGCAGTGCCCCTACTAGCGCCGCCAGCTCCTACGAGCAGTACTTC. Encoded protein: CSAPTSAASSYEQYF.

A few counts support this clonotype. One end of the junction is discordant with germline, which a read error may explain. The V gene is TRBV6-2 or TRBV6-3, the J gene TRBJ1-1; D gene unclear. This CDR3 has 17 amino acids. The germline V gene has CDR1 MNHEY and CDR2 SVGEGT. CDR3 amino acids: CASRYSVRQIRNTEAFF. Here the CDR3 DNA reads TGTGCCAGCAGATACTCTGTAAGGCAAATCAGGAACACTGAAGCTTTCTTT.

The V call is TRBV2, the J call TRBJ1-5; TRBD1 matches at 8 bases. V trimming: 7 bases; J trimming: 7 bases; junction bases outside the gene matches: 15. The CDR3 length is 16 residues. The germline V gene has CDR1 SNHLY and CDR2 FYNNEI. CDR3 sequence: CASNRGPGQVVQPQHF. The CDR3 bases are TGTGCCAGCAACCGAGGGCCGGGACAGGTCGTGCAGCCCCAGCATTTT.

To note about this clonotype: An end of the junction does not agree with germline; a read error may underlie this. The chain joins TRBV2 to TRBJ2-4, with D uncertain. The CDR3 totals 14 residues. Per the germline V gene, CDR1 is SNHLY and CDR2 is FYNNEI. Here the CDR3 reads CASGGVLAENIQYF. The CDR3 DNA is TGTGCCTCCGGTGGGGTTTTAGCCGAAAACATTCAGTACTTC.

This chain joins TRBV27 and TRBJ2-5, with D possibly TRBD1 on 5 matching bases. The CDR3 has 15 amino acids. Trimming stripped 5 bases from V and 5 bases from J, with 18 bases between. The V gene's germline CDR1 is MNHEY and CDR2 SMNVEV (reference sequence). CDR3 sequence reads: CASSTLRGYYETQYF. In nucleotides, the CDR3 is TGTGCCAGCAGTACACTTAGGGGTTATTACGAGACCCAGTACTTC.

The V gene is TRBV12-5, the J gene TRBJ2-1; no clear D. CDR1 and CDR2 from the germline V gene are LGHNT and FRNRAP. The CDR3 loop spans 20 amino acids. Trimming took 0 bases from V and 7 from J, leaving 28 bases between them. The CDR3 DNA reads as TGTGCTAGTGGTTTGGTACGCCTCCCAGCGAAGGGTCCTTTTACTAATGAGCAGTTCTTC. Its protein product is CASGLVRLPAKGPFTNEQFF.

The CDR3 region is CASSQGFGGYTF. The CDR3 DNA follows: TGTGCCAGCAGCCAGGGATTTGGGGGCTACACCTTC. The chain uses TRBV6-6 and TRBJ1-2; D perhaps matches TRBD1 (5 bases). Germline V gives CDR1 MNHNY, CDR2 SVGAGI (reference sequence). The length of the CDR3 is 12 residues. The V end was cut by 6 bases, the J end by 8 bases, with 13 bases between.

The rearrangement links TRBV7-9 to TRBJ2-3; no clear D. Germline V gene lookup returns CDR1 SEHNR and CDR2 FQNEAQ (reference sequence). The germline V and J ends were trimmed by 3 bases and 0 bases, with 7 bases remaining between them. This CDR3 has 14 residues. The CDR3 DNA reads TGTGCCAGCAGCTTTAAGGGTAGCACAGATACGCAGTATTTT. Translated, it gives CASSFKGSTDTQYF.

With regard to this clonotype: This clone may be a read error of a much larger clone one base away. V usage is TRBV7-9 and J usage is TRBJ2-7, with 9 bases lining up with TRBD2. With 5 bases clipped from V and 0 bases from J, the junction kept 2 bases outside the gene matches. This CDR3 is 14 amino acids long. From germline, CDR1 is SEHNR and CDR2 FQNEAQ (reference sequence). In DNA, the CDR3 is TGTGCCAGCAGCACGGGACTAGCCTCCTACGAGCAGTACTTC. Protein: CASSTGLASYEQYF.

This clonotype was picked up one time. CDR3 sequence reads: CSAIENTEAFF. CDR3 DNA: TGCAGTGCTATAGAGAACACTGAAGCTTTCTTT. The genes are TRBV20-1 and TRBJ1-1; D is unresolved. CDR1 DFQATT and CDR2 SNEGSKA come from the germline V gene (reference sequence). The V and J ends lost 4 bases and 1 base respectively, with 4 bases between them. The CDR3 runs to 11 residues.

This clonotype was counted only a few times. The J gene is TRBJ2-1, the V gene TRBV7-3; the D gene is possibly TRBD2 (6 bases). The CDR3 is made up of 14 amino acids. V was trimmed by 0 bases and J by 13 bases, leaving 16 bases between them. CDR1 is SGHTA and CDR2 is FQGTGA in the germline V gene. The CDR3 here is CASSLTLSGTSQFF. In DNA, the CDR3 is TGTGCCAGCAGCTTAACGCTTTCTGGGACTTCACAGTTCTTC.

CDR3 bases: TGTGCCAGCAGCCAAGTTGGACAGGCGTTGTACTTC. Its translation is CASSQVGQALYF. V and J are TRBV3-1 and TRBJ2-5, with 7 bases identical to TRBD1. J gave up 13 bases and V 1 base, and 6 bases lay outside the gene matches. The CDR3 spans 12 residues. Germline V gene lookup returns CDR1 LGHDT and CDR2 YNNKEL (reference sequence).